This is a list of T cell receptor beta chains from one sample in a study of blood T cell repertoires in COVID-19. TCRdb's table, derived via immunoSEQ multiplex PCR, lists solely in-frame clones and lacks some. There are 70,000 to 100,000 clones in the sample; around 91% occur only once, and approximately 4.3% lies in the top ten. The sequenced material came from peripheral blood. The source is an elderly woman with active or convalescent COVID-19. The CDR3 runs from the conserved cysteine through the conserved F or W. The D gene is left open where the match is weak. Rows may omit the clone size; those that give it use once, few, many or a size class.

J: TRBJ2-2; V: TRBV28; size: once; D: -; CDR3: CASSTGRLGGSPGELFF; DNA: TGTGCCAGCTCTACGGGCAGGCTCGGGGGTAGCCCCGGGGAGCTGTTTTTT
J: TRBJ1-4; V: TRBV28; size: -; D: -; CDR3: CASPGGSDNEKLFF; DNA: TGTGCCAGCCCGGGGGGGTCAGATAATGAAAAACTGTTTTTT
J: TRBJ1-1; V: TRBV18; size: -; D: -; CDR3: CASSPRSSRTEAFF; DNA: TGTGCCAGCTCACCACGTTCGAGTCGGACTGAAGCTTTCTTT
J: TRBJ2-7; V: TRBV5-4; size: -; D: -; CDR3: CASSLQDRRGAEQYF; DNA: TGTGCCAGCAGCCTTCAGGACAGAAGAGGGGCCGAGCAGTACTTC
J: TRBJ1-2; V: TRBV5-4; size: -; D: -; CDR3: CASSHPNRVYNYGYTF; DNA: TGTGCCAGCAGCCACCCCAACAGAGTTTATAACTATGGCTACACCTTC
J: TRBJ1-1; V: TRBV7-2; size: -; D: TRBD1; CDR3: CASSIYRGENTEAFF; DNA: TGTGCCAGCAGCATCTACAGGGGAGAGAACACTGAAGCTTTCTTT
J: TRBJ1-6; V: TRBV6-5; size: -; D: TRBD1; CDR3: CASTATGGNSPLHF; DNA: TGTGCCAGCACAGCGACAGGGGGAAATTCACCCCTCCACTTT
J: TRBJ1-4; V: TRBV28; size: -; D: TRBD1; CDR3: CASSFRAGGVGEKLFF; DNA: TGTGCCAGCAGTTTCCGCGCAGGGGGCGTTGGTGAAAAACTGTTTTTT
J: TRBJ1-4; V: TRBV5-1; size: -; D: -; CDR3: CASRRSGGTNEKLFF; DNA: TGCGCCAGCAGAAGGTCTGGAGGAACTAATGAAAAACTGTTTTTT
J: TRBJ1-1; V: TRBV6-5; size: -; D: -; CDR3: CASSTGVRKEAFF; DNA: TGTGCCAGCAGCACGGGTGTTCGCAAAGAAGCTTTCTTT
J: TRBJ2-7; V: TRBV6-5; size: -; D: TRBD1; CDR3: CASSYRISDREYF; DNA: TGTGCCAGCAGTTACCGAATCTCAGACAGGGAGTACTTC
J: TRBJ1-1; V: TRBV5-1; size: -; D: TRBD1; CDR3: CASSFGTGPPEAFF; DNA: TGCGCCAGCAGCTTCGGGACAGGGCCCCCTGAAGCTTTCTTT
J: TRBJ1-4; V: TRBV18; size: -; D: TRBD1; CDR3: CASSPQGGENEKLFF; DNA: TGTGCCAGCTCACCCCAGGGGGGAGAAAATGAAAAACTGTTTTTT
J: TRBJ2-6; V: TRBV19; size: -; D: TRBD2; CDR3: CASRTSGSLSGANVLTF; DNA: TGTGCCAGTAGAACTAGCGGGTCCCTCTCTGGGGCCAACGTCCTGACTTTC
J: TRBJ1-2; V: TRBV7-9; size: once; D: -; CDR3: CASSLSSVGGYTF; DNA: TGTGCCAGCAGCTTATCATCGGTCGGTGGCTACACCTTC
J: TRBJ2-5; V: TRBV5-4; size: -; D: TRBD2; CDR3: CASSLAGAGETQYF; DNA: TGTGCCAGCAGCTTAGCGGGAGCGGGAGAGACCCAGTACTTC
J: TRBJ2-3; V: TRBV27; size: -; D: TRBD2; CDR3: CASSPRLAGGTDTQYF; DNA: TGTGCCAGCAGTCCCAGACTAGCGGGAGGCACAGATACGCAGTATTTT
J: TRBJ1-1; V: TRBV5-5; size: -; D: -; CDR3: CASNPESWTEAFF; DNA: TGTGCCAGCAACCCTGAATCTTGGACAGAAGCTTTCTTT
J: TRBJ1-5; V: TRBV7-2; size: -; D: -; CDR3: CASSPGGVGGSNQPQHF; DNA: TGTGCCAGCAGCCCGGGGGGGGTCGGGGGAAGCAATCAGCCCCAGCATTTT
J: TRBJ2-7; V: TRBV2; size: -; D: -; CDR3: CASSENRDTYEQYF; DNA: TGTGCCAGCAGTGAAAATCGGGATACCTACGAGCAGTACTTC
J: TRBJ2-1; V: TRBV6-2/TRBV6-3; size: -; D: -; CDR3: CASSYLAANEQFF; DNA: TGTGCCAGCAGTTACCTGGCGGCCAATGAGCAGTTCTTC
J: TRBJ2-7; V: TRBV7-8; size: few; D: TRBD2; CDR3: CASSLRLGLAGGPGYEQYF; DNA: TGTGCCAGCAGCTTACGACTTGGACTAGCGGGAGGGCCAGGTTACGAGCAGTACTTC
J: TRBJ2-7; V: TRBV6-6; size: -; D: -; CDR3: CASSYSITGVDEQYF; DNA: TGTGCCAGCAGTTACTCGATCACGGGAGTCGACGAGCAGTACTTC
J: TRBJ1-1; V: TRBV5-8; size: -; D: -; CDR3: CASSLARSRRDTEAFF; DNA: TGTGCCAGCAGCTTGGCACGGTCAAGGCGGGACACTGAAGCTTTCTTT
J: TRBJ1-2; V: TRBV24-1; size: -; D: -; CDR3: CATSAEWGGGGYTF; DNA: TGTGCCACCAGTGCCGAATGGGGGGGCGGTGGCTACACCTTC
J: TRBJ1-2; V: TRBV28; size: -; D: -; CDR3: CASSSRESLTF; DNA: TGTGCCAGCAGCTCTAGAGAGAGCTTGACCTTC
J: TRBJ1-2; V: TRBV5-8; size: -; D: -; CDR3: CASSRERNLYGYTF; DNA: TGTGCCAGCAGCCGGGAACGGAACCTTTATGGCTACACCTTC
J: TRBJ2-7; V: TRBV6-5; size: -; D: -; CDR3: CASGRAHEQYF; DNA: TGTGCCAGCGGCAGGGCCCACGAGCAGTACTTC
J: TRBJ1-2; V: TRBV28; size: -; D: -; CDR3: CASSLRAPYGYTF; DNA: TGTGCCAGCAGTCTCAGGGCCCCCTATGGCTACACCTTC
J: TRBJ2-1; V: TRBV11-3; size: -; D: TRBD1; CDR3: CASSPGTGLYNEQFF; DNA: TGTGCCAGCAGCCCCGGGACAGGACTCTACAATGAGCAGTTCTTC
J: TRBJ1-6; V: TRBV2; size: -; D: -; CDR3: CASYRVGDSPLHF; DNA: TGTGCCAGCTACAGGGTTGGGGATTCACCCCTCCACTTT
J: TRBJ2-7; V: TRBV11-2; size: -; D: -; CDR3: CASSSLYSYEQYF; DNA: TGTGCCAGCAGCTCTCTTTACTCCTACGAGCAGTACTTC
J: TRBJ2-7; V: TRBV9; size: -; D: TRBD2; CDR3: CASSAIRGGFYEQYF; DNA: TGTGCCAGCAGCGCTATCCGGGGAGGGTTCTACGAGCAGTACTTC
J: TRBJ2-1; V: TRBV3-1/TRBV3-2; size: -; D: -; CDR3: CASSQLRGDEQFF; DNA: TGTGCCAGCAGCCAGCTCAGGGGCGATGAGCAGTTCTTC
J: TRBJ1-1; V: TRBV20-1; size: -; D: TRBD1; CDR3: CSALQGAEAFF; DNA: TGCAGTGCTTTACAGGGGGCTGAAGCTTTCTTT
J: TRBJ2-7; V: TRBV6-2/TRBV6-3; size: -; D: -; CDR3: CASSYSGSPILYEQYF; DNA: TGTGCCAGCAGTTACTCGGGGAGTCCCATCCTCTACGAGCAGTACTTC
J: TRBJ1-1; V: TRBV15; size: once; D: TRBD1; CDR3: CATSRVTGVGYTEAFF; DNA: TGTGCCACCAGCAGAGTAACAGGGGTAGGTTATACTGAAGCTTTCTTT
J: TRBJ1-5; V: TRBV4-3; size: -; D: -; CDR3: CASSREGGSNQPQHF; DNA: TGCGCCAGCAGCCGCGAGGGGGGGAGCAATCAGCCCCAGCATTTT
J: TRBJ2-3; V: TRBV4-3; size: -; D: TRBD1; CDR3: CASSQEGQGTHTDTQYF; DNA: TGCGCCAGCAGCCAAGAGGGACAGGGGACGCACACAGATACGCAGTATTTT
J: TRBJ2-1; V: TRBV7-2; size: few; D: TRBD2; CDR3: CASSLRPSTSGTQEQFF; DNA: TGTGCCAGCAGCTTAAGGCCATCGACTAGCGGGACCCAAGAGCAGTTCTTC
J: TRBJ1-2; V: TRBV28; size: -; D: -; CDR3: CASSLVSGIGVSGYTF; DNA: TGTGCCAGCAGTCTAGTCTCAGGGATTGGGGTCAGTGGCTACACCTTC
J: TRBJ2-3; V: TRBV28; size: -; D: -; CDR3: CASSQIASRTDTQYF; DNA: TGTGCCAGCAGCCAAATAGCCTCCCGCACAGATACGCAGTATTTT
J: TRBJ2-1; V: TRBV9; size: -; D: TRBD2; CDR3: CASSGIGVAGEQFF; DNA: TGTGCCAGCAGCGGCATAGGGGTAGCGGGTGAGCAGTTCTTC
J: TRBJ1-5; V: TRBV28; size: -; D: -; CDR3: CASSGGGIDNQPQHF; DNA: TGTGCCAGCAGTGGAGGAGGGATTGACAATCAGCCCCAGCATTTT